This T cell receptor beta chain appears in the sequencing data of a study of cytomegalovirus exposure and HLA in healthy donors. Overall study results and limits: A later analysis, which compared TCR beta chains of equal frequency, found the HLA-associated ones more clonally expanded. A few CMV-associated chains were confirmed in vitro to be specific for CMV antigens. The study listed approximately 170 cytomegalovirus-associated TCR beta chains.

A note on this clone: Antigen specificity is unknown.

This PCR relied on a set of 60 Vbeta primers and 13 Jbeta primers. Only in-frame clones appear in the TCRdb table, and some are missing; sequencing was by immunoSEQ multiplex PCR. Altogether some 120,000 clones are present, around 77% being singletons, with the ten largest covering 4.5% to 5.5%. Deletions cut 0 bases from V and 7 bases from J, with 15 bases between. CDR1 and CDR2 (germline): LGHNA, YSLEER. CDR3 length equals 15 residues. V gene TRBV4-3 combines with J gene TRBJ1-2; D gene ambiguous. The clonotype comes from a man aged 30 to 39 in good health and CMV-seronegative. The sequencing input was PBMCs. CDR3 in amino acids: CASSQEVDSSGGYTF. In DNA, the CDR3 is TGCGCCAGCAGCCAAGAAGTGGACTCATCCGGTGGCTACACCTTC.